This T cell receptor (beta chain) is from a study of blood T cell repertoires in COVID-19. About the research overall: Both acute and convalescent COVID-19 samples were obtained from the United States, Italy and Spain.

As originally analysed: Amplifying reference gene primers gave estimates of nucleated cell counts. Clones were read by immunoSEQ multiplex PCR, and TCRdb kept only the in-frame ones, dropping some. The D gene and trimming were derived from the DNA, and the V and J assignments and clone size from that table. This sample yields roughly 250,000 clones, of which roughly 80% are seen a single time; around 9.9% belongs to the top ten. The germline V and J ends were trimmed by 0 bases and 7 bases, with 15 bases remaining between them. CDR3 length equals 15 residues. Germline V gene lookup returns CDR1 SEHNR and CDR2 FQNEAQ (reference sequence).

The J gene is TRBJ1-1, the V gene TRBV7-9; tentative D call: TRBD1 (5 bases). This TCR was sampled from a woman aged 80 or over with acute or convalescent COVID-19. Material for sequencing was peripheral blood. CDR3 amino acids: CASSLAYGGGLEAFF. CDR3 nucleotide sequence: TGTGCCAGCAGCTTAGCGTATGGGGGGGGTCTTGAAGCTTTCTTT.